This entry concerns a single TCR beta chain. The antigen is undetermined. After constant-region reverse-primer amplification, full-length variable regions underwent semi-nested PCR with Nested Universal Primer A. TCRdb re-called the 5' RACE reads with MiXCR, one entry per CDR3 protein. Among tens of thousands of distinct CDR3 sequences listed, over 20% were seen once. CDR1 MNHEY and CDR2 SVGEGT come from the germline V gene. The CDR3 is 13 residues long. Trimming removed 6 bases from V and 3 bases from J, with 12 bases in between. The study, taken as a whole, reports: Tumor memory CD4+ T cell TCR gene usage was found to cluster with blood and lymph node memory CD4+ cells and with lymph node naive CD4+ cells.

The gene calls are TRBV6-2 or TRBV6-3 and TRBJ2-7; D might be TRBD2 (6 bases). Sequencing used tumor-infiltrating naive CD4+ T cells sorted from the breast tumor. Subset described: naive CD4+ T cells, CD4+CD45RA+CD25-. This TCR came from a female donor with breast cancer. The CDR3 bases are TGTGCCAGCAGGGCAGCGGGCCACTACGAGCAGTACTTC. It encodes CASRAAGHYEQYF.